The rows below give T cell receptor beta chains drawn from one sample of a study of Graves' ophthalmopathy and Graves' hyperthyroidism. Via MiXCR, TCRdb re-called the multiplex PCR reads, giving one row per CDR3 protein. The table records over 500,000 distinct CDR3 sequences, 22% of them present only once. The sequenced material came from peripheral blood. The receptors originated from a woman aged 18-29 years with stable Graves' hyperthyroidism. Some clones in this sample may be carry-over from other donors' samples. The CDR3 runs from the conserved cysteine through the conserved F or W. Fields, in order: CDR3 protein, J gene, V gene.

cdr3_aa: CASKGHPLYEQYF
j_call: TRBJ2-7
v_call: TRBV6-1

cdr3_aa: CASSLGPWDGYTF
j_call: TRBJ1-2
v_call: TRBV14

cdr3_aa: CASSLVHPGLDTIYF
j_call: TRBJ1-3
v_call: TRBV12-3/TRBV12-4

cdr3_aa: CASSEHGKSNQPQHF
j_call: TRBJ1-5
v_call: TRBV6-1

cdr3_aa: CASWGPGTEAFF
j_call: TRBJ1-1
v_call: TRBV6-1

cdr3_aa: CARLAGGPARDYEQYF
j_call: TRBJ2-7
v_call: TRBV12-3/TRBV12-4

cdr3_aa: CASSQAPGLAAVNTGELFF
j_call: TRBJ2-2
v_call: TRBV4-1

cdr3_aa: CSVRTGINYEQYF
j_call: TRBJ2-7
v_call: TRBV29-1

cdr3_aa: CSVRQGWYEQYF
j_call: TRBJ2-7
v_call: TRBV29-1

cdr3_aa: CASRQKNIQYF
j_call: TRBJ2-4
v_call: TRBV2

cdr3_aa: CASSDFSAAEAFF
j_call: TRBJ1-1
v_call: TRBV2

cdr3_aa: CASSEASSYEQYF
j_call: TRBJ2-7
v_call: TRBV6-1

cdr3_aa: CASSQTLGTSGTRQETQYF
j_call: TRBJ2-5
v_call: TRBV4-2

cdr3_aa: CASSDVRLAGGQETQYF
j_call: TRBJ2-5
v_call: TRBV2

cdr3_aa: CASSELAEIQETQYF
j_call: TRBJ2-5
v_call: TRBV10-2

cdr3_aa: CASSYSSCQETQYF
j_call: TRBJ2-5
v_call: TRBV6-9

cdr3_aa: CASSFGGTPEKLFF
j_call: TRBJ1-4
v_call: TRBV7-8

cdr3_aa: CASSGGGANVLTF
j_call: TRBJ2-6
v_call: TRBV7-3

cdr3_aa: CASSPLMETQYF
j_call: TRBJ2-5
v_call: TRBV7-2

cdr3_aa: CASSWGRETQYF
j_call: TRBJ2-5
v_call: TRBV2

cdr3_aa: CSASRINTEAFF
j_call: TRBJ1-1
v_call: TRBV20-1

cdr3_aa: CASSPGQGWRNIQYF
j_call: TRBJ2-4
v_call: TRBV12-3/TRBV12-4

cdr3_aa: CASSVTPPTAGGETQYF
j_call: TRBJ2-5
v_call: TRBV9

cdr3_aa: CVSSSGNYNSPLHF
j_call: TRBJ1-6
v_call: TRBV7-8

cdr3_aa: CATSRESHRAYF
j_call: TRBJ1-2
v_call: TRBV15

cdr3_aa: CASSPRGHLFSGNTIYF
j_call: TRBJ1-3
v_call: TRBV18

cdr3_aa: CASSFGRLNTEAFF
j_call: TRBJ1-1
v_call: TRBV6-5

cdr3_aa: CASSQSRTGGSLAKNIKYF
j_call: TRBJ2-4
v_call: TRBV4-3

cdr3_aa: CASRADQGNSPLHF
j_call: TRBJ1-6
v_call: TRBV2

cdr3_aa: CASSYSPGQGRTGELFF
j_call: TRBJ2-2
v_call: TRBV6-5

cdr3_aa: CASSHTGTGSARELFF
j_call: TRBJ2-2
v_call: TRBV14

cdr3_aa: CASSAPGTGNTEAFF
j_call: TRBJ1-1
v_call: TRBV2

cdr3_aa: CASTLGESETQYF
j_call: TRBJ2-5
v_call: TRBV28

cdr3_aa: CSVEEQGNTIYF
j_call: TRBJ1-3
v_call: TRBV29-1

cdr3_aa: CASSYLKGQGAAVAYEQYF
j_call: TRBJ2-7
v_call: TRBV6-2/TRBV6-3

cdr3_aa: CASTINAAEAFF
j_call: TRBJ1-1
v_call: TRBV12-3/TRBV12-4

cdr3_aa: CASSDSNYEAFF
j_call: TRBJ1-1
v_call: TRBV2

cdr3_aa: CASRSQGMSGYTF
j_call: TRBJ1-2
v_call: TRBV28

cdr3_aa: CASSLDNRGHEQYF
j_call: TRBJ2-7
v_call: TRBV5-1

cdr3_aa: CASAVAGTGELFF
j_call: TRBJ2-2
v_call: TRBV6-2/TRBV6-3

cdr3_aa: CASSYVGQDETKYF
j_call: TRBJ2-5
v_call: TRBV6-2/TRBV6-3

cdr3_aa: CASSPIAGQNQPQHF
j_call: TRBJ1-5
v_call: TRBV5-1

cdr3_aa: CASSPTTGTRETQYF
j_call: TRBJ2-5
v_call: TRBV7-2

cdr3_aa: CASSYSRKNVNTEAFF
j_call: TRBJ1-1
v_call: TRBV6-5

cdr3_aa: CASSSSGNTEAFF
j_call: TRBJ1-1
v_call: TRBV7-3

cdr3_aa: CAWTSPWKQYF
j_call: TRBJ2-7
v_call: TRBV30

cdr3_aa: CSAYWTANTEAFF
j_call: TRBJ1-1
v_call: TRBV29-1

cdr3_aa: CAWSVLQSSYNSPLHF
j_call: TRBJ1-6
v_call: TRBV30

cdr3_aa: CASSLRQGGYTF
j_call: TRBJ1-2
v_call: TRBV28

cdr3_aa: CASSFGGQTYEQYF
j_call: TRBJ2-7
v_call: TRBV28

cdr3_aa: CASSYLGGNQPQHF
j_call: TRBJ1-5
v_call: TRBV6-5

cdr3_aa: CGASPEVGTGELFF
j_call: TRBJ2-2
v_call: TRBV20-1

cdr3_aa: CSVEVNGNTIYF
j_call: TRBJ1-3
v_call: TRBV29-1

cdr3_aa: CASGLPGDYGYTF
j_call: TRBJ1-2
v_call: TRBV12-5

cdr3_aa: CAWSALRVGSYEQYF
j_call: TRBJ2-7
v_call: TRBV30